These 28 T cell receptor beta chains were sequenced from one sample in a study of shared clonotypes between healthy human individuals. Only in-frame clones appear in the TCRdb table, and some are missing; sequencing was by immunoSEQ multiplex PCR. The repertoire holds under 600,000 clones, with 95% to 98% as singletons. It was CD45RO-negative cells, positively selected for CCR7, that made up naive CD8 cells, with terminally differentiated effector memory CD45RA+ cells excluded. Material: naive CD8+ T cells sorted from blood. The receptors were gathered from a man between 25 and 39 years old in good health.

The J gene is TRBJ2-7, the V gene TRBV15; 7 bases are a match to TRBD2. CDR1 is LNHNV, CDR2 YYDKDF, per germline (reference sequence). V trimming: 1 base; J trimming: 4 bases; junction bases outside the gene matches: 7. The CDR3 has 15 amino acids. The DNA for the CDR3 is TGTGCCACCAGCAGAGTCTCGGGAGGAGATTACGAGCAGTACTTC. Translation gives CATSRVSGGDYEQYF.

The V and J genes are TRBV30 and TRBJ2-1, with TRBD2 identical over 8 bases. V lost 1 base to trimming and J lost 6 bases; unmatched junction nucleotides: 5. The CDR3 has 14 amino acids. Germline-derived CDR1 and CDR2 are GTSNPN and SVGIG (reference sequence). The CDR3 nucleotides read TGTGCCTGGAGTGGATTAGCGGGAATCAATGAGCAGTTCTTC. This sequence encodes CAWSGLAGINEQFF.

In regard to this clone: At the DNA level, this CDR3 is encoded by other sequences in the same sample as well. The chain combines TRBV2 with TRBJ2-2; D is unresolved. The V gene lost 6 bases and the J gene lost 3 bases, with 5 bases spanning the gap. CDR3 length equals 12 residues. In germline, CDR1 is SNHLY, CDR2 FYNNEI. The CDR3 here is CASSRYTGELFF. The CDR3 region has the DNA TGTGCCAGCAGCCGATACACCGGGGAGCTGTTTTTT.

This chain links TRBV5-1 with TRBJ2-7, with 8 nucleotides matching TRBD2. CDR3 length equals 14 residues. V dropped 0 bases and J dropped 6; count of bases not matched to a gene: 5. CDR1 and CDR2 from the germline V gene are SGHRS and YFSETQ. The CDR3 bases are TGCGCCAGCAGCTTGGCGGCTAGCGGGCTCGAGCAGTACTTC. It encodes CASSLAASGLEQYF. Variable domain in full (rest from reference TRBV5-1 and TRBJ2-7): KAGVTQTPRYLIKTRGQQVTLSCSPISGHRSVSWYQQTPGQGLQFLFEYFSETQRNKGNFPGRFSGRQFSNSRSEMNVSTLELGDSALYLCASSLAASGLEQYFGPGTRLTVT.

The chain links TRBV30 to TRBJ1-4, with 9 bases lining up with TRBD1. The CDR3 runs to 14 residues. CDR1 is GTSNPN, CDR2 SVGIG, per germline (reference sequence). V shed 1 base and J 6 bases; nucleotides not matched to a gene: 3. CDR3 coding DNA: TGTGCCTGGAGTGCGGGACAGGGATATGAAAAACTGTTTTTT. Protein sequence: CAWSAGQGYEKLFF.

The rearrangement links TRBV7-2 to TRBJ2-7, with 8 positions matching TRBD1. CDR1 and CDR2 (germline): SGHTA, FQGNSA. The CDR3 has 15 residues. J was trimmed by 5 bases and V by 1 base; bases with no gene match: 7. CDR3 bases: TGTGCCAGCAGCTTAGTAGGACAGGGAGGTGACGAGCAGTACTTC. This gives the protein CASSLVGQGGDEQYF.

The V and J genes are TRBV27 and TRBJ2-5; D is perhaps TRBD1 (6 bases). Between the trimmed V and J ends, which lost 2 bases and 4 bases, there was a span of 20 bases. Germline-derived CDR1 and CDR2 are MNHEY and SMNVEV (reference sequence). The CDR3 runs to 17 residues. The CDR3 DNA reads TGTGCCAGCAGTTTACTCGGCTCCCAGGACAGCAGAGAGACCCAGTACTTC. Amino acids: CASSLLGSQDSRETQYF.

The chain is built from TRBV5-4 and TRBJ2-7, with 8 positions matching TRBD2. Per germline, CDR1 SGHNT and CDR2 YYREEE (reference sequence). The CDR3 spans 16 residues. J gave up 0 bases and V 5 bases, and 10 bases lay outside the gene matches. The CDR3 loop reads CASRSDSGEISYEQYF. CDR3 sequence (DNA): TGTGCCAGCAGGTCTGATAGCGGGGAAATCTCCTACGAGCAGTACTTC.

The chain uses TRBV5-6 and TRBJ2-7; D unclear. CDR1 is SGHDT, CDR2 YYEEEE, per germline. The CDR3 spans 12 residues. Deletions cut 4 bases from V and 6 bases from J, with 11 bases between. The DNA of the CDR3 is TGTGCCAGCAGCCAGGAGAGCGCCGAGCAGTACTTC. Its translation is CASSQESAEQYF.

The chain combines TRBV4-3 with TRBJ2-1; 7 bases fit TRBD1. CDR1 is LGHNA, CDR2 YSLEER, per germline. The CDR3 sequence is 14 residues long. The V and J ends lost 4 bases and 6 bases, in that order; junction bases with no gene match: 6. The CDR3 nucleotides read TGCGCCAGCAGCCTGCTGACAGGGCTCAATGAGCAGTTCTTC. Translation: CASSLLTGLNEQFF.

V gene TRBV14 combines with J gene TRBJ2-7, with D maybe TRBD1 (5 bases). This CDR3 contains 16 residues. Trimming took off 1 base at V and 2 bases at J, with 15 bases between the two ends. CDR1 is SGHDN, CDR2 FVKESK, per germline. CDR3 region: CASSQGNRQLTYEQYF. Here the CDR3 DNA reads TGTGCCAGCAGCCAAGGGAATCGACAGCTAACCTACGAGCAGTACTTC.

The gene calls are TRBV9 and TRBJ2-1; the D gene is possibly TRBD2 (5 bases). Germline V gene lookup returns CDR1 SGDLS and CDR2 YYNGEE. CDR3 length: 14 residues. V was trimmed by 7 bases and J by 5 bases, leaving 16 bases between them. CDR3 sequence reads: CASGSTIPDNEQFF. The DNA of the CDR3 is TGTGCCAGCGGGAGTACGATTCCGGACAATGAGCAGTTCTTC.

The rearrangement joins TRBV4-1 to TRBJ2-3; D assignment may be TRBD1 or TRBD2 (5 bases each). CDR3 size: 16 residues. V lost 4 bases and J lost 6, with 20 bases in between. CDR1 and CDR2 from the germline V gene are MGHRA and YSYEKL. The CDR3, as DNA: TGCGCCAGCAGCCTGCAGACCGGGACGTCAGGGGATACGCAGTATTTT. Its translation is CASSLQTGTSGDTQYF.

V and J are TRBV5-1 and TRBJ2-5, with 10 bases identical to TRBD2. This CDR3 comprises 13 residues. With V trimmed by 3 bases and J by 5 bases, 1 base remained unmatched. Germline assignment: CDR1 SGHRS and CDR2 YFSETQ. The DNA for the CDR3 is TGCGCCAGCAGCTCGGGACTAGCGGAGACCCAGTACTTC. Its translation: CASSSGLAETQYF.

The rearrangement uses TRBV28 and TRBJ2-1; 8 bases are shared with TRBD2. Trimming took 6 bases from V and 4 from J; bases not matched to a gene: 5. This CDR3 is 14 amino acids long. Germline CDR1 reads MDHEN; CDR2 reads SYDVKM. DNA for the CDR3: TGTGCCAGCAGAAACGGGAGGGTGTACAATGAGCAGTTCTTC. Translation: CASRNGRVYNEQFF.

This rearrangement joins TRBV5-8 to TRBJ1-5, with 8 bases aligning to TRBD1. The CDR3 runs to 16 residues. J was trimmed by 2 bases and V by 2 bases; bases with no gene match: 6. Looked up from germline, CDR1 is SGHTS and CDR2 is YDEGEE. CDR3 DNA sequence: TGTGCCAGCAGCTTACAGGGGGATGTGGGCAATCAGCCCCAGCATTTT. Translated, it gives CASSLQGDVGNQPQHF.

This clone was seen just once. The V call is TRBV10-3, the J call TRBJ1-1, with D unresolved. The CDR3 is made up of 15 amino acids. The germline V gene has CDR1 ENHRY and CDR2 SYGVKD. Trimming cost V 2 bases and J 5 bases, with 15 bases left between them. The CDR3 sequence is CAISEGRAGDTEAFF. The CDR3 DNA is TGTGCCATCAGTGAGGGTCGGGCAGGAGATACTGAAGCTTTCTTT.

Turning to this clone: Within the sample, other DNA sequences also encode this same CDR3. The chain couples TRBV9 to TRBJ2-3; D is unclear. The CDR3 loop spans 12 amino acids. Trimming stripped 5 bases from V and 2 bases from J, with 6 bases between. Germline assignment: CDR1 SGDLS and CDR2 YYNGEE. DNA for the CDR3: TGTGCCAGCAGTGAGAACACAGATACGCAGTATTTT. Residues: CASSENTDTQYF.

V is TRBV12-2 and J is TRBJ2-5; no check of the table's D call, TRBD1, against the DNA was made. TRBV12-2 counts as a pseudogene. The CDR3 spans 14 residues. The CDR3 spells CASRDTDYQETQYF. The CDR3 bases are TGTGCAAGTCGCGACACAGATTACCAAGAGACCCAGTACTTC.

V gene TRBV28 combines with J gene TRBJ2-7; D tentatively fits TRBD1 or TRBD2 (5 bases each). Germline V CDR1 and CDR2: MDHEN, SYDVKM. The CDR3 is 15 amino acids. The ends were cut back, 6 bases at V and 2 bases at J, with 17 bases in the middle. The CDR3 region has the DNA TGTGCCAGCAGGGGCCCGGGACCCCTAACCTACGAGCAGTACTTC. Amino acid sequence: CASRGPGPLTYEQYF.

J is TRBJ1-2 and V is TRBV19; the D is unclear. Germline V gives CDR1 LNHDA, CDR2 SQIVND (reference sequence). V was pared by 3 bases and J by 2 bases, with 16 bases between. This CDR3 spans 16 amino acids. The CDR3 coding sequence is TGTGCCAGTAGTATCCTTGTTACGGCAGAGAACTATGGCTACACCTTC. It yields the protein CASSILVTAENYGYTF.

The chain links TRBV6-1 to TRBJ2-7; 9 nucleotides line up with TRBD1. Germline CDR1 MNHNS, CDR2 SASEGT. The CDR3 runs 15 residues. V lost 3 bases and J lost 2; bases outside the gene matches: 5. CDR3 amino acids: CASSDPRDRAYEQYF. The CDR3 DNA reads as TGTGCCAGCAGTGACCCCCGGGACAGGGCCTACGAGCAGTACTTC.

The rearrangement joins TRBV5-4 to TRBJ2-3; maybe TRBD1 (8 bases). This CDR3 region has 13 residues. The germline V gene has CDR1 SGHNT and CDR2 YYREEE (reference sequence). The germline V and J ends were trimmed by 4 bases and 10 bases, with 16 bases remaining between them. The CDR3 sequence: CASSPRTGRAQYF. CDR3 bases: TGTGCCAGCAGCCCCAGGACAGGGAGGGCGCAGTATTTT.

This chain links TRBV10-3 with TRBJ2-5; D is uncertain. There are 11 residues in the CDR3. The germline V and J ends were trimmed by 2 bases and 5 bases, with 3 bases remaining between them. Germline V CDR1 and CDR2: ENHRY, SYGVKD. The CDR3 sequence is CAISERETQYF. The CDR3 nucleotides are TGTGCCATCAGTGAGCGCGAGACCCAGTACTTC.

This chain uses TRBV7-2 with TRBJ2-2, with 7 bases aligning to TRBD1. J lost 6 bases, V lost 5 bases, and 6 bases had no gene match. Germline V gene data show CDR1 as SGHTA and CDR2 as FQGNSA. CDR3 length: 14 amino acids. The CDR3: CASSPPDRAGELFF. The CDR3 bases are TGTGCCAGCAGCCCCCCCGACAGGGCCGGGGAGCTGTTTTTT.

The rearrangement uses TRBV6-1 and TRBJ1-5; 12 nucleotides match TRBD1. Germline V CDR1 and CDR2: MNHNS, SASEGT. V lost 3 bases, J lost 7 bases, and 4 bases stayed unmatched. The CDR3 contains 15 residues. The chain's CDR3 is CASSEGQGAWQPQHF. CDR3 in DNA: TGTGCCAGCAGTGAGGGACAGGGGGCTTGGCAGCCCCAGCATTTT.

V usage is TRBV7-9 and J usage is TRBJ2-1; tentative D call: TRBD2 (5 bases). The V and J ends lost 4 bases and 3 bases respectively, with 10 bases between them. Germline V gene lookup returns CDR1 SEHNR and CDR2 FQNEAQ (reference sequence). The CDR3 runs to 14 residues. CDR3 region: CASSSNRDYNEQFF. DNA for the CDR3: TGTGCCAGCAGCTCAAACCGGGACTACAATGAGCAGTTCTTC.

This clone was observed a single time. The V and J genes are TRBV6-5 and TRBJ2-7; 7 bases agree with TRBD1. This CDR3 spans 13 amino acids. V dropped 6 bases and J dropped 4; count of bases not matched to a gene: 6. Germline CDR1 MNHEY, CDR2 SVGAGI. CDR3 sequence reads: CASSDRVPYEQYF. The CDR3 coding sequence is TGTGCCAGCAGCGACAGGGTCCCTTACGAGCAGTACTTC.